The subject of this entry is one T cell receptor (beta chain). Its specificity is not known. This entry comes from a study of identical twins. Addition of a universal primer site occurred through template switching, and cDNA carried unique molecular identifiers. One entry per CDR3 protein results from TCRdb running MiXCR on the 5' RACE reads. The table shows around 650,000 distinct CDR3 sequences, with around 7.4% occurring only once. The CDR3 totals 15 residues. Germline V gene sequence: CDR1 DFQATT, CDR2 SNEGSKA (reference sequence). V was trimmed by 0 bases and J by 1 base, leaving 13 bases between them. Study-wide points: Out-of-frame alpha sequences common to twins were enriched for low generation probability.

The same specimen was also included in a second study, on yellow fever vaccine responses in identical twins.

The source material was PBMCs. This TCR was sampled from a woman aged 18-29 years in good health. The V and J genes are TRBV20-1 and TRBJ2-7, with D possibly matching TRBD2 (5 bases). The CDR3 reads CSAREWRANSYEQYF. CDR3 in DNA: TGCAGTGCTAGAGAGTGGCGGGCCAATTCCTACGAGCAGTACTTC.